The T cell receptor (beta chain) described here comes from a study of cytomegalovirus exposure and HLA in healthy donors. The PCR used 60 Vbeta and 13 Jbeta primers. This table comes from immunoSEQ multiplex PCR, and its TCRdb copy is limited to in-frame clones, with some not included. The sample lists over 100,000 clones, around 84% occurring once. This sequence originates from a woman aged 18 to 35 in good health and CMV-seropositive. The sequenced sample was PBMCs.

DNA of the CDR3: TGTGCCATCGCCCGTGGGACAGAAGGAGGGACTGAAGCTTTCTTT. It encodes CAIARGTEGGTEAFF. The chain is built from TRBV2 and TRBJ1-1; TRBD1 matches 7 bases. J lost 5 bases, V lost 10 bases, and 16 bases had no gene match. From germline, CDR1 is SNHLY and CDR2 FYNNEI. This CDR3 is built from 15 residues.